This TCR beta chain was obtained from a study of T cell changes during pregnancy in multiple sclerosis. There are 17 residues in the CDR3. Looked up from germline, CDR1 is SEHNR and CDR2 is FQNEAQ (reference sequence). V dropped 0 bases and J dropped 5; count of bases not matched to a gene: 6. Clones were read by immunoSEQ multiplex PCR, and TCRdb kept only the in-frame ones, dropping some. This repertoire shows about 38,000 clones, nearly 90% found once; its top ten account for approximately 0.5%. This sequence was found in a female donor with multiple sclerosis, enrolled in a pregnancy study. Sequenced here: CD4+ T cells from peripheral blood mononuclear cells, sampled in the second trimester of pregnancy. The chain is built from TRBV7-9 and TRBJ2-1, with 11 bases that match TRBD2. The CDR3 DNA reads as TGTGCCAGCAGCTTAGCAGGTAGCGGGAGGGTCCACAATGAGCAGTTCTTC. As protein: CASSLAGSGRVHNEQFF.